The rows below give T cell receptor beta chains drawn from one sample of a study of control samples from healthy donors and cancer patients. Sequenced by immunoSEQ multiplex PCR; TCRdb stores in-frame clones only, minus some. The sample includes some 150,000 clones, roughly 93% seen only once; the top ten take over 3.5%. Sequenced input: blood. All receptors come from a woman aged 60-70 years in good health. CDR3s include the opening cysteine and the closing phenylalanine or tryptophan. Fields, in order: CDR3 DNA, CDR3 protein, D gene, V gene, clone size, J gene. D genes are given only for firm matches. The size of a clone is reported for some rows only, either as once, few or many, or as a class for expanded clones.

DNA: TGTGCCAGCAGCCCCCCCGGGAGCTATAATTCACCCCTCCACTTT
CDR3: CASSPPGSYNSPLHF
D: -
V: TRBV9
size: -
J: TRBJ1-6

DNA: TGTGCCAGCAGCTTATCTCCTATCCAAGAGACCCAGTACTTC
CDR3: CASSLSPIQETQYF
D: -
V: TRBV7-6
size: once
J: TRBJ2-5

DNA: TGTGCCAGCAGTTGGCCGCAGAGAAATGGCTACACCTTC
CDR3: CASSWPQRNGYTF
D: -
V: TRBV28
size: -
J: TRBJ1-2

DNA: TGTGCCAGCACACAGGAGAACACCGGGGAGCTGTTTTTT
CDR3: CASTQENTGELFF
D: -
V: TRBV2
size: -
J: TRBJ2-2

DNA: TGCGCCAGCAGCTTGTTAGGACAGGCCGATGAGCAGTTCTTC
CDR3: CASSLLGQADEQFF
D: TRBD1
V: TRBV5-1
size: -
J: TRBJ2-1

DNA: TGTGCCAGCTCCACAAGCGGGAGCACAGATACGCAGTATTTT
CDR3: CASSTSGSTDTQYF
D: -
V: TRBV18
size: -
J: TRBJ2-3

DNA: TGCGCCAGCAGCCAAGACCGAGCGGACTACAATGAGCAGTTCTTC
CDR3: CASSQDRADYNEQFF
D: -
V: TRBV4-3
size: -
J: TRBJ2-1

DNA: TGTGCCATCAGTGAGTTGGGCTCGACGGGCACCGGGGAGCTGTTTTTT
CDR3: CAISELGSTGTGELFF
D: -
V: TRBV10-3
size: -
J: TRBJ2-2

DNA: TGTGCCAGCAGCTCCCAGGGAGGATTATATGGCTACACCTTC
CDR3: CASSSQGGLYGYTF
D: -
V: TRBV5-6
size: -
J: TRBJ1-2

DNA: TGTGCCAGCAGTTTTAGGGACAGAGTCTACGAGCAGTACTTC
CDR3: CASSFRDRVYEQYF
D: TRBD1
V: TRBV6-5
size: -
J: TRBJ2-7

DNA: TGTGCCAGCACCGGGGACGGGTTTGGCTACACCTTC
CDR3: CASTGDGFGYTF
D: -
V: TRBV12-3/TRBV12-4
size: -
J: TRBJ1-2

DNA: TGTGCCACCAGTGGGCAGGGGATCAATCAGCCCCAGCATTTT
CDR3: CATSGQGINQPQHF
D: -
V: TRBV24-1
size: -
J: TRBJ1-5

DNA: TGTGCCAGTAGTATCTGGATCAGCTCCTATAATTCACCCCTCCACTTT
CDR3: CASSIWISSYNSPLHF
D: -
V: TRBV19
size: few
J: TRBJ1-6

DNA: TGTGCCAGCAGGGAGCGGGTCGATAGCGGCTACGAGCAGTACTTC
CDR3: CASRERVDSGYEQYF
D: -
V: TRBV6-5
size: -
J: TRBJ2-7

DNA: TGTGCCAGCAGTCGAACTAGCTCTGGAAACACCATATATTTT
CDR3: CASSRTSSGNTIYF
D: -
V: TRBV6-5
size: once
J: TRBJ1-3

DNA: TGTGCCAGCAGCCAAGAGAGGGAAGATACGCAGTATTTT
CDR3: CASSQEREDTQYF
D: -
V: TRBV3-1/TRBV3-2
size: -
J: TRBJ2-3

DNA: TGTGCCAGCAGCCTCAACACCGGGGAGCTGTTTTTT
CDR3: CASSLNTGELFF
D: -
V: TRBV6-5
size: -
J: TRBJ2-2

DNA: TGTGCCAGCAGTGTCCGGTCCAAACAGGGGGGGAACACTGAAGCTTTCTTT
CDR3: CASSVRSKQGGNTEAFF
D: TRBD1
V: TRBV25-1
size: -
J: TRBJ1-1

DNA: TGTGCCAGCAGTGAGCTAGCGGGGACGGCAGATACGCAGTATTTT
CDR3: CASSELAGTADTQYF
D: TRBD2
V: TRBV6-4
size: -
J: TRBJ2-3

DNA: TGTGCCAGCAGCTTAAAAATGGGGGAAGCTTTCTTT
CDR3: CASSLKMGEAFF
D: -
V: TRBV11-2
size: -
J: TRBJ1-1

DNA: TGTGCCAGCAGCTTGGGACAGGGACGCAATCAGCCCCAGCATTTT
CDR3: CASSLGQGRNQPQHF
D: TRBD1
V: TRBV7-2
size: -
J: TRBJ1-5

DNA: TGTGCCAGCTCTCAACTAGCGGACTCCCAAGAGACCCAGTACTTC
CDR3: CASSQLADSQETQYF
D: TRBD2
V: TRBV18
size: -
J: TRBJ2-5

DNA: TGTGCCAGCAGACAGACATCGCAGCACTATGGCTACACCTTC
CDR3: CASRQTSQHYGYTF
D: -
V: TRBV5-4
size: -
J: TRBJ1-2

DNA: TGTGCCAGCAGCTTATTCTTCAGGGCAACCGGGGAGCTGTTTTTT
CDR3: CASSLFFRATGELFF
D: -
V: TRBV11-2
size: -
J: TRBJ2-2

DNA: TGTGCCAGTCGCAGGGTGCCTAACGAGCAGTACTTC
CDR3: CASRRVPNEQYF
D: -
V: TRBV2
size: -
J: TRBJ2-7

DNA: TGTGCCAGCAGTTTATCAGTCGAAGAAAAACTGTTTTTT
CDR3: CASSLSVEEKLFF
D: -
V: TRBV27
size: -
J: TRBJ1-4

DNA: TGTGCCAGCAGCCAAGTACAGGGGGCTCTGTACTTC
CDR3: CASSQVQGALYF
D: TRBD1
V: TRBV4-2
size: -
J: TRBJ2-7

DNA: TGTGCCAGTTCAGGGGCATATGCAACTAATGAAAAACTGTTTTTT
CDR3: CASSGAYATNEKLFF
D: -
V: TRBV19
size: -
J: TRBJ1-4

DNA: TGTGCCATCAGAGAACAGACTTCTAACTATGGCTACACCTTC
CDR3: CAIREQTSNYGYTF
D: -
V: TRBV10-3
size: -
J: TRBJ1-2

DNA: TGTGCCATCAGTGGGGCGGCTAATTCACCCCTCCACTTT
CDR3: CAISGAANSPLHF
D: -
V: TRBV10-3
size: -
J: TRBJ1-6

DNA: TGTGCCAGCAGCGAGGCGGGACTGCCCACAGATACGCAGTATTTT
CDR3: CASSEAGLPTDTQYF
D: -
V: TRBV11-2
size: once
J: TRBJ2-3

DNA: TGTGCCAGCAGCTTAGGACTAGCGGGATACAATGAGCAGTTCTTC
CDR3: CASSLGLAGYNEQFF
D: TRBD2
V: TRBV7-9
size: -
J: TRBJ2-1

DNA: TGTGCCAGCAGTAGGAGCTCCTACAATGAGCAGTTCTTC
CDR3: CASSRSSYNEQFF
D: -
V: TRBV9
size: -
J: TRBJ2-1

DNA: TGTGCCTGGAGAGCGGGACTAGCGGGGAACTCCTACGAGCAGTACTTC
CDR3: CAWRAGLAGNSYEQYF
D: TRBD2
V: TRBV30
size: -
J: TRBJ2-7

DNA: TGTGCCAGCAGCCTCGGCTCCGGGGGGGCGGAGACCCAGTACTTC
CDR3: CASSLGSGGAETQYF
D: TRBD2
V: TRBV3-1/TRBV3-2
size: -
J: TRBJ2-5

DNA: TGTGCCAGCAGCTTAGGGGGGACCCTAAAAGAGACCCAGTACTTC
CDR3: CASSLGGTLKETQYF
D: -
V: TRBV13
size: -
J: TRBJ2-5

DNA: TGTGCCAGCAGCCCTGTGGGACAGGGGGACACTGAAGCTTTCTTT
CDR3: CASSPVGQGDTEAFF
D: TRBD1
V: TRBV9
size: once
J: TRBJ1-1

DNA: TGTGCCAGCAGCTTATTGACAGAACTGAACACTGAAGCTTTCTTT
CDR3: CASSLLTELNTEAFF
D: -
V: TRBV7-2
size: -
J: TRBJ1-1

DNA: TGTGCCAGCAGTGAGAGGGGTTACAATCAGCCCCAGCATTTT
CDR3: CASSERGYNQPQHF
D: -
V: TRBV6-6
size: -
J: TRBJ1-5

DNA: TGTGCCAGTAGTATAGACGGGACAATTAACACTGAAGCTTTCTTT
CDR3: CASSIDGTINTEAFF
D: -
V: TRBV19
size: -
J: TRBJ1-1

DNA: TGTGCCAGCAGCCAAGGTGGTAGCACCGGGGAGCTGTTTTTT
CDR3: CASSQGGSTGELFF
D: -
V: TRBV3-1/TRBV3-2
size: -
J: TRBJ2-2

DNA: TGTGCCAGCAGCTTAGCAGGGTTTGAGACCGGGGAGCTGTTTTTT
CDR3: CASSLAGFETGELFF
D: -
V: TRBV7-6
size: -
J: TRBJ2-2

DNA: TGTGCCAGCAGTAAGGACAGGGACTACGAGCAGTACTTC
CDR3: CASSKDRDYEQYF
D: TRBD1
V: TRBV12-3/TRBV12-4
size: -
J: TRBJ2-7

DNA: TGTGCCAGAACCCCGGGAGGTTTCTTT
CDR3: CARTPGGFF
D: -
V: TRBV5-3
size: -
J: TRBJ1-1

DNA: TGTGCCAGCACTAGGACAGGGAACACTGAAGCTTTCTTT
CDR3: CASTRTGNTEAFF
D: TRBD1
V: TRBV6-5
size: once
J: TRBJ1-1

DNA: TGTGCCAGTAGTAGGACAGGAGAGAAAGGGTATGGCTACACCTTC
CDR3: CASSRTGEKGYGYTF
D: TRBD1
V: TRBV19
size: -
J: TRBJ1-2

DNA: TGTGCCAGCAGCCAAGATAGCTCGGACACGCAGTATTTT
CDR3: CASSQDSSDTQYF
D: -
V: TRBV3-1/TRBV3-2
size: -
J: TRBJ2-3

DNA: TGTGCCAGCAGGGGACAGACTGAAGCTTTCTTT
CDR3: CASRGQTEAFF
D: TRBD1
V: TRBV28
size: -
J: TRBJ1-1